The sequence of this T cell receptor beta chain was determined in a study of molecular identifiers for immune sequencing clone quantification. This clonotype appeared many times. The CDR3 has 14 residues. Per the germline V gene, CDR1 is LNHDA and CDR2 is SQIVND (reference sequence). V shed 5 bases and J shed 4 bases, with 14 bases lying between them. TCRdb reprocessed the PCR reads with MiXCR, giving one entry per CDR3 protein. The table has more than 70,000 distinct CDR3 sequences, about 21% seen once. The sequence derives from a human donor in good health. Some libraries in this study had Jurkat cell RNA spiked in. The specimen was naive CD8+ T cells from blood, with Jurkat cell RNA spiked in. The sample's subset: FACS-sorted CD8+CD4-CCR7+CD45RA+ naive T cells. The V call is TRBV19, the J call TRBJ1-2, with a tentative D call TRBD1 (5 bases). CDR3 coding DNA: TGTGCCAGTAGTGACAGTAAAAGAGTCTATGGCTACACCTTC. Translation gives CASSDSKRVYGYTF.